The entry below describes one T cell receptor beta chain. The antigen remains unidentified. Germline values: CDR1 LNHDA, CDR2 SQIVND (reference sequence). The CDR3 is 14 residues long. Trimming stripped 6 bases from V and 0 bases from J, with 11 bases between. This sample is part of a study of T cells in Graves' hyperthyroidism and ophthalmopathy. General study results and limits: Also found in blood were most expanded thyroid clonotypes above 0.001.

Using RNA transcripts as the source, TCR beta CDR3 regions were amplified. In the first-round RT-PCR of the TCR CDR3, the HTBI primer set was used. TCRdb re-called the multiplex PCR reads through MiXCR, storing one row per CDR3 protein. The sample consists of a few hundred thousand distinct CDR3 sequences, roughly 46% of them appearing once. The sample was peripheral blood or thyroid tissue (not recorded which). The rearrangement links TRBV19 to TRBJ1-1; maybe TRBD1 (5 bases). This clonotype was obtained from an adult woman with Graves' disease, either hyperthyroidism or ophthalmopathy (not recorded which). The CDR3 DNA sequence: TGTGCCAGTAGCCGGCGGGGCATGAACACTGAAGCTTTCTTT. Protein product: CASSRRGMNTEAFF.